One sample yielded the 12 T cell receptor beta chains listed below, sequenced in a study of vaccination and CD4 T cells after COVID-19. The study sequenced cultured CD4+ T cell DNA using the Oncomine TCR Beta short-read assay. TCRdb independently ran MiXCR on the PCR reads; one entry per CDR3 protein. The sample lists about 17,000 distinct CDR3 sequences, approximately 47% occurring once. Specified treatment: roughly 10-day PBMC culture with coronavirus spike peptide pools or control peptides (ViraFEST assay). These receptors' targets are unknown. This sample comprised CD4+ T cells from blood, cultured in vitro, obtained before SARS-CoV-2 vaccination. All receptors come from a human donor who received a COVID-19 vaccine.

V is TRBV7-9 and J is TRBJ2-5; D is ambiguous. Deletions cut 2 bases from V and 0 bases from J, with 13 bases between. The CDR3 has 16 residues. CDR1 is SEHNR and CDR2 is FQNEAQ in the germline V gene (reference sequence). The CDR3 spells CASSLSGPSYQETQYF. The CDR3 DNA is TGTGCCAGCAGCTTATCAGGTCCTTCGTACCAAGAGACCCAGTACTTC.

This chain links TRBV28 with TRBJ2-7; a weak D match, TRBD1 (6 bases). Germline V lookup: CDR1 MDHEN, CDR2 SYDVKM. Trimming removed 5 bases from V and 3 bases from J, with 17 bases in between. The CDR3 extends over 15 amino acids. The DNA for the CDR3 is TGTGCCAGCAGTGGGGTTCAGGGGCTAAGCTACGAGCAGTACTTC. It encodes CASSGVQGLSYEQYF.

This chain connects TRBV5-1 to TRBJ2-3; possible D gene TRBD1, 5 bases. The CDR3 length is 15 residues. Between the trimmed V and J ends, which lost 0 bases and 1 base, there was a span of 9 bases. Germline CDR1 SGHRS, CDR2 YFSETQ. The DNA for the CDR3 is TGCGCCAGCAGCTTGGAACCGACAGGCACAGATACGCAGTATTTT. It translates to CASSLEPTGTDTQYF.

CDR3: CASSYAPWGSETQYF. For the CDR3, the DNA is TGTGCCAGCAGTTACGCCCCTTGGGGTTCAGAGACCCAGTACTTC. This chain uses TRBV6-2 or TRBV6-3 with TRBJ2-5, with unresolved D. Per the germline V gene, CDR1 is MNHEY and CDR2 is SVGEGT. The germline V and J ends were trimmed by 2 bases and 4 bases, with 14 bases remaining between them. This CDR3 has 15 residues.

This chain links TRBV11-2 with TRBJ1-6; maybe TRBD1 (5 bases). CDR3 length: 15 amino acids. Trimming took 0 bases from V and 8 from J, leaving 11 bases between them. Per germline, CDR1 SGHAT and CDR2 FQNNGV. The DNA for the CDR3 is TGTGCCAGCAGCTTAGATACGGGGGGTTATTCACCCCTCCACTTT. Its translation is CASSLDTGGYSPLHF.

This clonotype was seen a single time. The chain links TRBV12-3 or TRBV12-4 to TRBJ1-1; no firm D call. Trimming removed 7 bases at V and 2 bases at J, with 11 bases between. The CDR3 is 13 amino acids. CDR3: CASTGTVNTEAFF. DNA for the CDR3: TGTGCCAGCACCGGAACAGTTAACACTGAAGCTTTCTTT.

This chain connects TRBV20-1 to TRBJ2-1; no reliable D call. The CDR3 totals 11 residues. Germline CDR1 DFQATT, CDR2 SNEGSKA (reference sequence). V lost 3 bases and J 8 bases, leaving 8 bases between the germline ends. CDR3 bases: TGCAGTGCTAGCTTCTTGGATGAGCAGTTCTTC. It specifies CSASFLDEQFF.

This clonotype was observed a handful of times. The V call is TRBV7-2, the J call TRBJ1-6; the D is unclear. V was clipped by 5 bases and J by 0 bases, with 8 bases between them. Germline V gene lookup returns CDR1 SGHTA and CDR2 FQGNSA. The CDR3 is 15 amino acids. The CDR3 loop reads CASSGDSSYNSPLHF. The DNA of the CDR3 is TGTGCCAGCAGCGGGGATAGCTCCTATAATTCACCCCTCCACTTT. Variable domain in full (rest from reference TRBV7-2 and TRBJ1-6): GAGVSQSPSNKVTEKGKDVELRCDPISGHTALYWYRQSLGQGLEFLIYFQGNSAPDKSGLPSDRFSAERTGGSVSTLTIQRTQQEDSAVYLCASSGDSSYNSPLHFGNGTRLTVT.

CDR3 coding DNA: TGTGCCAGCAGCTTAACGACAGGGACCTACGAGCAGTACTTC. Translation gives CASSLTTGTYEQYF. This chain uses TRBV5-4 with TRBJ2-7; 7 bases align to TRBD1. The V gene's germline CDR1 is SGHNT and CDR2 YYREEE (reference sequence). The CDR3 is made up of 14 amino acids. With 2 bases clipped from V and 2 bases from J, the junction kept 4 bases outside the gene matches.

This rearrangement joins TRBV30 to TRBJ2-3, with TRBD2 matching 11 bases. From germline, CDR1 is GTSNPN and CDR2 SVGIG (reference sequence). The CDR3 runs to 16 residues. With V trimmed by 2 bases and J by 1 base, 5 bases remained unmatched. The CDR3 DNA reads TGTGCCTGGAGTTACGGACTAGCGGGTCGCACAGATACGCAGTATTTT. Its protein product is CAWSYGLAGRTDTQYF.

J is TRBJ2-3 and V is TRBV25-1; weak D call: TRBD1 (5 bases). The CDR3 is 15 residues long. Between the trimmed V and J ends, which lost 5 bases and 1 base, there was a span of 13 bases. Germline V gene lookup returns CDR1 MGHDK and CDR2 SYGVNS. The CDR3 sequence: CASSNYLGGTDTQYF. CDR3 in DNA: TGTGCCAGCAGTAACTATCTAGGGGGCACAGATACGCAGTATTTT.

The chain carries TRBV11-2 and TRBJ1-1, with no clear D. V shed 7 bases and J shed 8 bases, with 5 bases lying between them. Germline V CDR1 and CDR2: SGHAT, FQNNGV. The CDR3 sequence is 9 residues long. The CDR3 loop is CASIMEAFF. The CDR3 bases are TGTGCCAGCATCATGGAAGCTTTCTTT.